This TCR beta chain was found in a study of T cell clones after liver transplantation. Study context: HCV positivity affected three of eight recipients; the rest lacked autoimmune or viral indications. Draws occurred before transplant, before withdrawal, and after complete or failed withdrawal.

There are 17 residues in the CDR3. Trimming at V came to 0 bases and at J to 5 bases, leaving 8 bases not matched to a gene. Germline CDR1 SGHRS, CDR2 YFSETQ. TCRdb's copy holds only in-frame clones and misses some; the assay was immunoSEQ multiplex PCR. Of about 78,000 clones in the sample, roughly 80% were seen once. V is TRBV5-1 and J is TRBJ2-3; 11 nucleotides agree with TRBD2. The sample consisted of CD4+ T cells from blood, taken before liver transplant. This clonotype was obtained from a human donor who received a liver transplant. CDR3 protein: CASSLGLAGGPGDTQYF. The DNA of the CDR3 is TGCGCCAGCAGCTTGGGGTTAGCGGGAGGGCCAGGAGATACGCAGTATTTT.